Sequencing of this T cell receptor (beta chain) was carried out in a study of T cell responses to AZD1222 COVID-19 vaccine. Per germline, CDR1 MNHEY and CDR2 SVGAGI. The germline V and J ends were trimmed by 8 bases and 0 bases, with 15 bases remaining between them. The CDR3 runs 15 residues. TCRdb keeps only in-frame clones here, not all; method: immunoSEQ multiplex PCR. Among around 100,000 clones listed, around 87% were seen once. This TCR was sampled from an adult in good health. The chain links TRBV6-5 to TRBJ2-3, with a possible D match to TRBD2 (7 bases). The sequencing used peripheral blood, collected on day 0 of MenACWY control vaccination. CDR3 coding DNA: TGTGCCAGCGATAGGGGGGAGGGAAGCACAGATACGCAGTATTTT. Amino acid sequence: CASDRGEGSTDTQYF.